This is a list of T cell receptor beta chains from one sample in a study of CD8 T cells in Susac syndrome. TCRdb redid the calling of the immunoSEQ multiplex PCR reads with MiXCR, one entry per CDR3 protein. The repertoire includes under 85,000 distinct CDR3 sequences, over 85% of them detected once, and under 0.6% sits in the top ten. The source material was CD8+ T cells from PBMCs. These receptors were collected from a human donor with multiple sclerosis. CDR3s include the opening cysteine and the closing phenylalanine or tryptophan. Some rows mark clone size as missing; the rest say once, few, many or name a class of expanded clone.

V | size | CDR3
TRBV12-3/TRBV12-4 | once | CASRTPRNTEAFF
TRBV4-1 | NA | CASSLHSVDYGYTF
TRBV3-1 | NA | CASSSWDRNEQFF
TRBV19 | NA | CASSGPYGTANTEAFF
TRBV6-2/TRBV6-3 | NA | CASSPGLPTDTQYF
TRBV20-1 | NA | CSASADRADNSPLHF
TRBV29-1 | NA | CSDAPWETSVDEQFF
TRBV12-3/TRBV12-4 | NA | CASSGHGPAKNIQYF
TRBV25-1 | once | CASSVGAGPDEQYF
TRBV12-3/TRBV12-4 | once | CASSFVVGRFETQYF
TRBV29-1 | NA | CSLTPGTTNEQFF